This TCR beta chain was obtained from a study of CD8+ T cells in alopecia areata (dated by TCRdb to 2017 to 2018). Study-wide context: The treated patients took part in an open-label pilot trial in which moderate-to-severe alopecia areata was treated with oral tofacitinib at 5 to 10 mg twice daily. In humans, TCRbeta sequencing was performed on scalp tissue and on sorted CD4+ and CD8+ peripheral blood T cells from healthy controls and from patients with patchy or totalis/universalis alopecia areata. Scalp clonality was compared across normal scalp (n=4), patchy alopecia areata scalp (n=8), and alopecia totalis/universalis scalp (n=8). Patients on tofacitinib were biopsied at baseline and after 4 and 24 weeks of treatment, and several of the patients also had a later scalp biopsy. RNA came from the PAXgene miRNA kit for fixed scalp, the miRNeasy kit for PBMCs, and the RNeasy kit for mouse skin. Tofacitinib was given for 6 to 18 months, followed by 6 months of follow-up off drug to assess delayed response and recurrence. To study T cell clonal expansion in alopecia areata, the researchers applied high-throughput TCRbeta sequencing to both the C3H/HeJ mouse model and human patients. TCRbeta CDR3 regions were amplified by immunoSEQ multiplex PCR using 35 Vbeta forward and 13 Jbeta reverse primers. General study outcomes and caveats: Unlike mouse skin, which is dominated by gammadelta T cells, normal human skin has resident alphabeta T cells that are also sequenced, and this complicates analysis of the scalp TCR repertoire. Higher clonality and more expanded CD8+ clones were observed in lesional scalp than in normal scalp, particularly in alopecia totalis/universalis, a finding suggestive of antigenic drive. Compared with mice, TCR sequences shared between patients were less clear, possibly partly because of HLA diversity across the patient population.

The time point label, as the study defines it: baseline before oral tofacitinib. Lesional scalp punch biopsies and peripheral blood were collected from alopecia areata patients. PBMCs were separated by density centrifugation and stained for CD3, CD4 and CD8, after which CD4+ and CD8+ T cells were sorted on a FACSAria. CDR1 is given as MNHEY and CDR2 as SVGAGI, both from the germline V gene. The CDR3 measures 15 amino acids from cysteine to phenylalanine. The sequence is cut down to CDR3 DNA, 45 bases in frame from base 1. V is pruned by 5 bases and J by 0 bases, leaving 6 bases of the junction without a gene match. The method behind the library was the immunoSEQ multiplex PCR assay. For TCR sequencing, RNA was extracted from every sample and reverse transcribed into cDNA to serve as template. First-strand cDNA was synthesized using SuperScript III with a 2:1 mix of oligo-dT and random hexamers. Amplification bias was assessed with a synthetic immune receptor repertoire, and residual bias was removed computationally. Turning to the authors' computational methods: Raw reads were preprocessed for error removal, and CDR3 was defined according to IMGT conventions as running from the conserved cysteine to phenylalanine. Clonality was computed as 1 minus the Shannon entropy, with the entropy normalized by log2 of the number of productive unique TCRs. Whether scalp clones were CD4 or CD8 was inferred by matching scalp TCRbeta sequences against CD4 and CD8 repertoires sorted from blood. The clones in this table, taken by TCRdb from immuneACCESS, are in-frame only. Not every clone is retained; where verified, under half of the shortfall comes from an unresolved V gene, and the cause of the rest is unknown. The V and J calls and the clone size are those of that table, but D and trimming were determined from the DNA. This sample lists under 70,000 clones; approximately 60% were detected once. The top ten constitute approximately 15% of the sample.

This clone was counted only a few times. What this receptor recognizes is not known. Per-base quality was not reported, and no clone a single base away is much larger than it. The starting material was CD8+ T cells sorted from blood, obtained at week 0. This sequence uses TRBV6-5 and TRBJ1-1; TRBD1 lines up with 7 middle nucleotides. The TCR was taken from a human donor with alopecia areata. The CDR3 sequence is CASSTQQGLNTEAFF. The DNA sequence is given as TGTGCCAGCAGTACTCAACAGGGGTTGAACACTGAAGCTTTCTTT.